This TCR beta chain is from a study of blood T cell repertoires in COVID-19. As for the study in general: Acute-phase and convalescent COVID-19 samples originated in the United States, Italy and Spain.

This clone appeared a few times. Produced via immunoSEQ multiplex PCR; TCRdb's table is partial and in-frame only. Of 140,000 to 150,000 clones listed, roughly 87% are singletons. Material for sequencing was peripheral blood. This sequence originates from a man aged 65 to 85 with acute or convalescent COVID-19.

As DNA, the CDR3 is TGTGCCAGCAGCCTAACCCAGTCAACTAATGAAAAACTGTTTTTT. It translates to CASSLTQSTNEKLFF. The chain joins TRBV6-2 or TRBV6-3 to TRBJ1-4; unclear D gene. Germline V gene data show CDR1 as MNHEY and CDR2 as SVGEGT. The CDR3 runs 15 residues. Deletions cut 6 bases from V and 0 bases from J, with 11 bases between.